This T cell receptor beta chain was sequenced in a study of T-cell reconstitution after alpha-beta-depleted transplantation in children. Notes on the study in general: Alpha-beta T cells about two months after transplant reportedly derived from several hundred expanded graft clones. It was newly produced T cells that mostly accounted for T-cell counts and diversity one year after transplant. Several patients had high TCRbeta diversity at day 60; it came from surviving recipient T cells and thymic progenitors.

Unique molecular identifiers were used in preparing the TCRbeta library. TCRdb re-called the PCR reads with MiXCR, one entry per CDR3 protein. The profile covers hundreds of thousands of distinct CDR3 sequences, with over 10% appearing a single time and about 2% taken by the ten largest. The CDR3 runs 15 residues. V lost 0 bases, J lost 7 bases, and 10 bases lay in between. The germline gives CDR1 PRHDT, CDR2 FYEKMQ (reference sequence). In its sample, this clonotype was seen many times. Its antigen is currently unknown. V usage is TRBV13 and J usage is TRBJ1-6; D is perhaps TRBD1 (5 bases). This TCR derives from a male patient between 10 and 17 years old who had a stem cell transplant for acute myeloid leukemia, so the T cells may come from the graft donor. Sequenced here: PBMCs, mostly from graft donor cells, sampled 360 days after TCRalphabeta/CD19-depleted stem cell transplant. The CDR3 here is CASSLGGAENSPLHF. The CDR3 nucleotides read TGTGCCAGCAGCTTAGGTGGGGCGGAGAATTCACCCCTCCACTTT.